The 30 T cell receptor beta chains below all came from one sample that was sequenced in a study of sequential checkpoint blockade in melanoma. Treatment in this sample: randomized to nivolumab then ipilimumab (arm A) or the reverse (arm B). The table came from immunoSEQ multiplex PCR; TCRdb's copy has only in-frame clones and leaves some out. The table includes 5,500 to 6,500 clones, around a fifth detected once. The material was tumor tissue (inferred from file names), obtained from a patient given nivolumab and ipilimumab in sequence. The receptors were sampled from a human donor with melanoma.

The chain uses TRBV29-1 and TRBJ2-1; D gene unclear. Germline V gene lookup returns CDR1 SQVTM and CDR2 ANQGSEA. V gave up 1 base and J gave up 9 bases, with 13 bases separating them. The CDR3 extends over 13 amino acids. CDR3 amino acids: CSVEASPVGEQFF. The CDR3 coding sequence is TGCAGCGTTGAAGCTTCACCGGTTGGTGAGCAGTTCTTC.

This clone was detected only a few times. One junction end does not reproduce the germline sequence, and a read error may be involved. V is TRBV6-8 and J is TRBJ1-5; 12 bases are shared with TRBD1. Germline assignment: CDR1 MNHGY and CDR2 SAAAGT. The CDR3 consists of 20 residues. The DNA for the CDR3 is TGTGCCAGCAGTGACTCGAAACGGGACAGGGGGCGCGGAGGAAATCAGCCCCAGCATTTT. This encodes CASSDSKRDRGRGGNQPQHF.

The DNA of the CDR3 is TGTGCCAGCAGTTACGGGGCTAGCGGGAGGGCCACCTACGAGCAGTACTTC. Residues: CASSYGASGRATYEQYF. The chain has TRBV6-8 and TRBJ2-7, with 12 nucleotides matching TRBD2. The germline V gene has CDR1 MNHGY and CDR2 SAAAGT. V was clipped by 2 bases and J by 2 bases; unmatched bases: 7. The CDR3 is 17 residues long.

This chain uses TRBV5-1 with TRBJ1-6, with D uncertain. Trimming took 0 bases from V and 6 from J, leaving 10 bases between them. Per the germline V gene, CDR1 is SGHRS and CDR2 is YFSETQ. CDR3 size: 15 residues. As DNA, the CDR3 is TGCGCCAGCAGCTTGGCCGGGGAGGGTAATTCACCCCTCCACTTT. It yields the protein CASSLAGEGNSPLHF.

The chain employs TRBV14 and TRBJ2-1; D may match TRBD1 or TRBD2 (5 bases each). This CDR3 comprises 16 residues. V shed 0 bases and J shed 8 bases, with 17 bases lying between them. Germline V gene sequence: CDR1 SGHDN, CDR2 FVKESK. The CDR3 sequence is CASSQDVRDLEDEQFF. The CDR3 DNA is TGTGCCAGCAGCCAAGATGTAAGGGACCTCGAGGATGAGCAGTTCTTC.

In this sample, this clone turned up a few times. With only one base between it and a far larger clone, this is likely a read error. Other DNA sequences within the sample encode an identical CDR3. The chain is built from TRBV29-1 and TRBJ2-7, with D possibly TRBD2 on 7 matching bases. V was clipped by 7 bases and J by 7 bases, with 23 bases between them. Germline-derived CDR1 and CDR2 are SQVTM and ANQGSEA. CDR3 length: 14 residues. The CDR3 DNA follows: TGCAGCGCGGGGGGCGGGGCCGGGGCGGTGGAGCAGTACTTC. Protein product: CSAGGGAGAVEQYF.

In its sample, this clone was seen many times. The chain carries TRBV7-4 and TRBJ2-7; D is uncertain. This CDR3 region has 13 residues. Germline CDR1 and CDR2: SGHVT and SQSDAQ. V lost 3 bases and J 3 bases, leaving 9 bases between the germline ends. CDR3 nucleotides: TGTGCCAGCAGCTTTTTAGGGTTCTACGAGCAGTACTTC. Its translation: CASSFLGFYEQYF.

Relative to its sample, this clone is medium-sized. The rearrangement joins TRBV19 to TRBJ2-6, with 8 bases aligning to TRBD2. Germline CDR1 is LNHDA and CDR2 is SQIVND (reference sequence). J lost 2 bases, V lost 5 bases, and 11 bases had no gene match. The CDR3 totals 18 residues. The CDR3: CASSPGGEGPPGANVLTF. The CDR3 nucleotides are TGTGCCAGTAGTCCGGGAGGGGAGGGCCCCCCTGGGGCCAACGTCCTGACTTTC. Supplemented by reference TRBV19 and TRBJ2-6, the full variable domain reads DGGITQSPKYLFRKEGQNVTLSCEQNLNHDAMYWYRQDPGQGLRLIYYSQIVNDFQKGDIAEGYSVSREKKESFPLTVTSAQKNPTAFYLCASSPGGEGPPGANVLTFGAGSRLTVL.

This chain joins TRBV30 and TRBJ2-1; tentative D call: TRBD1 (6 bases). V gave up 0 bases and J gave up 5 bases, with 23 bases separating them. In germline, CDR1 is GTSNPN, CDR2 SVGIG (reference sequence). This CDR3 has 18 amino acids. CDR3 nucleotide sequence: TGTGCCTGGAGTGTAGTGGGGGCTAGCTTTACGTCCCACAATGAGCAGTTCTTC. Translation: CAWSVVGASFTSHNEQFF.

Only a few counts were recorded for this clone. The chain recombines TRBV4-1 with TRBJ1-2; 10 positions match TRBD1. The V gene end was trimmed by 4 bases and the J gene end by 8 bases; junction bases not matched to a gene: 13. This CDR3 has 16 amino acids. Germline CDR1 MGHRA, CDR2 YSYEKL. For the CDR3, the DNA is TGCGCCAGCAGCCCAGCCGGGACAGGGGTGGTAGGAGGCTACACCTTC. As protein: CASSPAGTGVVGGYTF.

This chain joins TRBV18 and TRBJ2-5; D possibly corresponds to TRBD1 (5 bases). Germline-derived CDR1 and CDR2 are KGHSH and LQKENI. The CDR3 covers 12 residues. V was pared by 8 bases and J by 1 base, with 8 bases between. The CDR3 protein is CASRRVQETQYF. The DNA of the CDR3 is TGTGCCAGCCGCAGGGTCCAAGAGACCCAGTACTTC.

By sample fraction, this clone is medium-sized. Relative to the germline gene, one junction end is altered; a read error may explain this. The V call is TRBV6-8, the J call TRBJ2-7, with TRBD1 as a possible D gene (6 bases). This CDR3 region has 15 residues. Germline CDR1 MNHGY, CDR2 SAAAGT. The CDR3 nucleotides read TGTGCCATCAGTGGAGCTCTTTCGGGCAGGGGAGAGCAGTACTTC. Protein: CAISGALSGRGEQYF.

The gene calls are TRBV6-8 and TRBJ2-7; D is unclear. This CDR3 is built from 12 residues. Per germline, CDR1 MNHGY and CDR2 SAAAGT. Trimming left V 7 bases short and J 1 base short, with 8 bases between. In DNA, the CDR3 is TGTGCCAGCATAACCAGGTCCTACGAGCAGTACTTC. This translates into CASITRSYEQYF.

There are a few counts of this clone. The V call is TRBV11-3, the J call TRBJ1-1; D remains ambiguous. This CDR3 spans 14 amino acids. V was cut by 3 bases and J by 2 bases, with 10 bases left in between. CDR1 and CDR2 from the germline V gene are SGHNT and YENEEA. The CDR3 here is CASSFFATNTEAFF. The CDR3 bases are TGTGCCAGCAGCTTCTTCGCCACTAACACTGAAGCTTTCTTT.

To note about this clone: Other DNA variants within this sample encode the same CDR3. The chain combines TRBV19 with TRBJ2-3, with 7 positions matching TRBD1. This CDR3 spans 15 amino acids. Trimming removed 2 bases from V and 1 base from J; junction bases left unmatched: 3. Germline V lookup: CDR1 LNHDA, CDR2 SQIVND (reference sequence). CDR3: CASSIRQGGTDTQYF. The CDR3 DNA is TGTGCCAGTAGTATACGACAGGGAGGCACAGATACGCAGTATTTT.

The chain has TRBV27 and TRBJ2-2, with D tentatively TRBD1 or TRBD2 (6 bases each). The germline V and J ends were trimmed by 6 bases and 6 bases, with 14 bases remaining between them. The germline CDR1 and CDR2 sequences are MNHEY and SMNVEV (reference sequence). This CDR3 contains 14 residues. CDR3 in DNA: TGTGCCAGCAGGGAGGGGGTGAAGGCCGGGGAGCTGTTTTTT. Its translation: CASREGVKAGELFF.

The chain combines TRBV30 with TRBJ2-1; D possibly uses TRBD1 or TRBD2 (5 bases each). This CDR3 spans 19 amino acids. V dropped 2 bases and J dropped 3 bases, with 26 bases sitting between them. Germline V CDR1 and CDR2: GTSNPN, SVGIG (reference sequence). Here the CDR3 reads CAWSRGIPGTDAYYNEQFF. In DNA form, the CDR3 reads TGTGCCTGGAGTAGAGGAATACCTGGGACGGACGCATACTACAATGAGCAGTTCTTC. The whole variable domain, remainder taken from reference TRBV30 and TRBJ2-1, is SQTIHQWPATLVQPVGSPLSLECTVEGTSNPNLYWYRQAAGRGLQLLFYSVGIGQISSEVPQNLSASRPQDRQFILSSKKLLLSDSGFYLCAWSRGIPGTDAYYNEQFFGPGTRLTVL.

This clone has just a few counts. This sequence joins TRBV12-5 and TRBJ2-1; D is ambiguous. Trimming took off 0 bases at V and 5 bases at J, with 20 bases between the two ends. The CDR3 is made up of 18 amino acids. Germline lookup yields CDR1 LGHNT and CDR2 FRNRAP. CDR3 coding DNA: TGTGCTAGTGGTTTGGTACGAGATGGTAGGGCAGCCGACAATGAGCAGTTCTTC. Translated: CASGLVRDGRAADNEQFF.

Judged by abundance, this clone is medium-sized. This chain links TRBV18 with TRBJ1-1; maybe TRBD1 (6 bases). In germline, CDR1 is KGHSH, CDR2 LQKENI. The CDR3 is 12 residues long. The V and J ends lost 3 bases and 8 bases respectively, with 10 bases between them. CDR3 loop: CASSPLQGEAFF. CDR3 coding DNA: TGTGCCAGCTCACCGCTACAGGGAGAAGCTTTCTTT. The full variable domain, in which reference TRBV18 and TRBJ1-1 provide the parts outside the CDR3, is NAGVMQNPRHLVRRRGQEARLRCSPMKGHSHVYWYRQLPEEGLKFMVYLQKENIIDESGMPKERFSAEFPKEGPSILRIQQVVRGDSAAYFCASSPLQGEAFFGQGTRLTVV.

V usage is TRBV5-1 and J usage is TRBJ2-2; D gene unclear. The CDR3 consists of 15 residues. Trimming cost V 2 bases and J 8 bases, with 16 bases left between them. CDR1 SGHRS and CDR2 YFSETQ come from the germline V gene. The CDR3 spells CASSFLDPDKGELFF. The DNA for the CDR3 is TGCGCCAGCAGCTTCCTTGACCCCGACAAGGGGGAGCTGTTTTTT.

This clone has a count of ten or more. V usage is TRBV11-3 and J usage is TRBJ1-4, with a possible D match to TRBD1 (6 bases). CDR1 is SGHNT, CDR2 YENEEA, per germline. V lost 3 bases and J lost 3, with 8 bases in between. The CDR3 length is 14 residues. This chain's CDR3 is CASSFSGANEKLFF. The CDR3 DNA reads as TGTGCCAGCAGCTTCTCAGGGGCTAATGAAAAACTGTTTTTT.

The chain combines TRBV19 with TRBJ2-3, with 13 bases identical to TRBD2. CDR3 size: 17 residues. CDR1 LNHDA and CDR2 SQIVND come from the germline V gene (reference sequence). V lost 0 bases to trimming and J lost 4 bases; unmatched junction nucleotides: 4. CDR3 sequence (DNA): TGTGCCAGTAGTATAGACCTACTAGCGGGGGGGCCAGATACGCAGTATTTT. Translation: CASSIDLLAGGPDTQYF.

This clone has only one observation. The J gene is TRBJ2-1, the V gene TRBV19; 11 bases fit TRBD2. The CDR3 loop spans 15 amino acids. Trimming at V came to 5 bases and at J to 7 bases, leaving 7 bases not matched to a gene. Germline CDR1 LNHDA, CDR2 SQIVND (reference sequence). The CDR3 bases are TGTGCCAGTAGTGTAACTAGCGGGAGTCTTAATGAGCAGTTCTTC. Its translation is CASSVTSGSLNEQFF.

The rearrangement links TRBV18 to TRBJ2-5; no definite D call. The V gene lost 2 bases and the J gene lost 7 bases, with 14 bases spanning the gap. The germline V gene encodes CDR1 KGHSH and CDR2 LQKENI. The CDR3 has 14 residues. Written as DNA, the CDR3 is TGTGCCAGCTCACCAGGTCAGCACCACGGGACCCAGTACTTC. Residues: CASSPGQHHGTQYF.

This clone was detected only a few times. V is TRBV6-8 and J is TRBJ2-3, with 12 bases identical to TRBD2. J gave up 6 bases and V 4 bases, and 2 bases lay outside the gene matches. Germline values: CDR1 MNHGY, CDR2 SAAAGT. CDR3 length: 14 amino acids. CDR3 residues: CASSSTSGSDTQYF. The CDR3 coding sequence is TGTGCCAGCAGTTCGACTAGCGGGAGCGATACGCAGTATTTT.

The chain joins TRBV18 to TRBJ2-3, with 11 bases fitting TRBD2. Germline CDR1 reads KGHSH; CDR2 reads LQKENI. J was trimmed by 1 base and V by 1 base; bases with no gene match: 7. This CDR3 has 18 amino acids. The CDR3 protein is CASSPRGLAVDGTDTQYF. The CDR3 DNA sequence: TGTGCCAGCTCACCACGGGGACTAGCGGTTGACGGCACAGATACGCAGTATTTT.

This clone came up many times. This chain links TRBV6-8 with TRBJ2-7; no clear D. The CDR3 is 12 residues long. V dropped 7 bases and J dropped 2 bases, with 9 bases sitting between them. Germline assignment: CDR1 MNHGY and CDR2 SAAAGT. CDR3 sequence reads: CASTNDAYEQYF. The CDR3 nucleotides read TGTGCCAGCACCAACGACGCCTACGAGCAGTACTTC.

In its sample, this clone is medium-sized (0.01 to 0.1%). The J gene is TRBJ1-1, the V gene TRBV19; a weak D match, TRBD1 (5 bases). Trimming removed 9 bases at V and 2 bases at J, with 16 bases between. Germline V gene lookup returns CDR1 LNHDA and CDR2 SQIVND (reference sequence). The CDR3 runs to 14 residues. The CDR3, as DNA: TGTGCCAGCCGGGGGTTCGAGGGCAACACTGAAGCTTTCTTT. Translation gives CASRGFEGNTEAFF.

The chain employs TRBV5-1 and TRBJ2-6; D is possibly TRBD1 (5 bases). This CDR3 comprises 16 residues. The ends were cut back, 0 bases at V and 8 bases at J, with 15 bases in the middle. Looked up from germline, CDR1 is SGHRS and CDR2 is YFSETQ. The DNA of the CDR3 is TGCGCCAGCAGCTTGGCTGGGGCAGGGAAGTCCAACGTCCTGACTTTC. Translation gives CASSLAGAGKSNVLTF.

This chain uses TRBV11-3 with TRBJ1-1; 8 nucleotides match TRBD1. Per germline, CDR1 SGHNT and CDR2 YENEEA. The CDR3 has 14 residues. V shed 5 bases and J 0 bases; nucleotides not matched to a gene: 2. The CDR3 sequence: CASSRQGMNTEAFF. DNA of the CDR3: TGTGCCAGCAGCCGACAGGGGATGAACACTGAAGCTTTCTTT.